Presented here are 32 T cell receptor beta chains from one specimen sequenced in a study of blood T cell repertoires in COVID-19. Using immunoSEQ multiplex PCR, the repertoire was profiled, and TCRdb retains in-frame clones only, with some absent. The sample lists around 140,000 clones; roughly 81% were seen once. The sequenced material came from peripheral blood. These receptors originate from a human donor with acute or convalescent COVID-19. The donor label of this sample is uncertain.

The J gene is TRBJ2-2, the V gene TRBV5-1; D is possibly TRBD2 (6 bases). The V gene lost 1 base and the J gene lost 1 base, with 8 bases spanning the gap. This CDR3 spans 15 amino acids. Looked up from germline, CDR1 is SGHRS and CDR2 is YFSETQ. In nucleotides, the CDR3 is TGCGCCAGCAGCTTGAACGGGGGGAACACCGGGGAGCTGTTTTTT. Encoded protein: CASSLNGGNTGELFF.

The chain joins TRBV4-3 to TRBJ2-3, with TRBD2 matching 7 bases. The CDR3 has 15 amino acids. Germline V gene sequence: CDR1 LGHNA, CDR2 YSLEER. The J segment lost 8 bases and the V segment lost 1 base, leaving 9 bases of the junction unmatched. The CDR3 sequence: CASSQGLRGEGTQYF. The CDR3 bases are TGCGCCAGCAGCCAAGGATTACGGGGGGAGGGTACGCAGTATTTT.

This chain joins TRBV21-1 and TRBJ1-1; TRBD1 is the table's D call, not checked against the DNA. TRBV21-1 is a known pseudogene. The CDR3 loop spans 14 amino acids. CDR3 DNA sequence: TGTGCCAGCAGGCACAGGGGCCGGCTCCCTGAAGCTTTCTTT. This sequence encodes CASRHRGRLPEAFF.

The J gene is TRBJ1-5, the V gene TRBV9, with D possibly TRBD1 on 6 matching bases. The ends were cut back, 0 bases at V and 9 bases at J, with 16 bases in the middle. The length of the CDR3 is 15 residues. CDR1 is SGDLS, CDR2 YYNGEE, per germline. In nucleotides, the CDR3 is TGTGCCAGCAGCGTAGATGCAGGGGCAGGTCGGCCCCAGCATTTT. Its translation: CASSVDAGAGRPQHF.

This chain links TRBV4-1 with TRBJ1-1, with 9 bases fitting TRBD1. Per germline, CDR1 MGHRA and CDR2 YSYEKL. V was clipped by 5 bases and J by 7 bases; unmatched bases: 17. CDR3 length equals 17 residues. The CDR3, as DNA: TGCGCCAGCAGCGCCCCGTCTGGACAGGGGACTCCTTATGAAGCTTTCTTT. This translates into CASSAPSGQGTPYEAFF.

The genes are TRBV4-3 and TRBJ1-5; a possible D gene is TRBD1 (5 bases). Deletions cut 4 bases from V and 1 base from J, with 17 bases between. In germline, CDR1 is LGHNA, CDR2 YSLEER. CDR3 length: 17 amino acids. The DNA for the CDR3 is TGCGCCAGCAGCCTTACTCCCGGGGGAAGGAGCAATCAGCCCCAGCATTTT. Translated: CASSLTPGGRSNQPQHF.

CDR3 region: CASSPSSGNTIYF. In DNA form, the CDR3 reads TGTGCCAGCTCACCGAGCTCTGGAAACACCATATATTTT. The V gene is TRBV18, the J gene TRBJ1-3; D remains ambiguous. The CDR3 consists of 13 residues. Per germline, CDR1 KGHSH and CDR2 LQKENI. V lost 3 bases, J lost 0 bases, and 3 bases lay in between.

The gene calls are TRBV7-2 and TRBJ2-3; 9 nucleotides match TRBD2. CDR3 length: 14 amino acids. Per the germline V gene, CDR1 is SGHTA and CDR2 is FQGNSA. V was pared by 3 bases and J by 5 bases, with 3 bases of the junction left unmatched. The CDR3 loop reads CASSFRREGDTQYF. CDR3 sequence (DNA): TGTGCCAGCAGCTTTCGGCGGGAGGGAGATACGCAGTATTTT.

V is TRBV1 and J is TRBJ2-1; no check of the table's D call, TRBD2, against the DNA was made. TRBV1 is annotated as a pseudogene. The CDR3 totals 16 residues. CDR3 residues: CTSSQDDLAVYNEQFF. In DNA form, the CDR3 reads TGCACCAGCAGCCAAGATGACCTAGCGGTCTACAATGAGCAGTTCTTC.

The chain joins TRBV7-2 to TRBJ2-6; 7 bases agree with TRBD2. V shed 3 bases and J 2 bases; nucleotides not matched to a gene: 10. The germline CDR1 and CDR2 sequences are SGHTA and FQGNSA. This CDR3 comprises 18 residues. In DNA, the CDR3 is TGTGCCAGCAGCTTCCGGACTAGACACACCGCTGGGGCCAACGTCCTGACTTTC. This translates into CASSFRTRHTAGANVLTF.

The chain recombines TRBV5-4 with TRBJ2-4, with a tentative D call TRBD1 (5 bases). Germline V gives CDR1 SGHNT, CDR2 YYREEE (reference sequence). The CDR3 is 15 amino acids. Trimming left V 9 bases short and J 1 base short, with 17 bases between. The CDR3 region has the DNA TGTGCCACCAAAGACGCCAGGGCTGCCAAAAACATTCAGTACTTC. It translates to CATKDARAAKNIQYF.

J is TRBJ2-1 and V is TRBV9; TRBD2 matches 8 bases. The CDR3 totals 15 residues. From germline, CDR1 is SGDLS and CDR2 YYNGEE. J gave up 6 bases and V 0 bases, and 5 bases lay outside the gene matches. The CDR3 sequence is CASSVVGTRGNEQFF. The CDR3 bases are TGTGCCAGCAGCGTAGTCGGGACTAGGGGCAATGAGCAGTTCTTC.

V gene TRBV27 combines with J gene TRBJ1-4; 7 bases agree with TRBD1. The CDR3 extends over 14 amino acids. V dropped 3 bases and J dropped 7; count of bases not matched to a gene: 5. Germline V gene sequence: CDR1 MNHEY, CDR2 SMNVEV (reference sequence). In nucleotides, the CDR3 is TGTGCCAGCAGTTTGGACAGGATAGGTGAAAAACTGTTTTTT. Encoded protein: CASSLDRIGEKLFF.

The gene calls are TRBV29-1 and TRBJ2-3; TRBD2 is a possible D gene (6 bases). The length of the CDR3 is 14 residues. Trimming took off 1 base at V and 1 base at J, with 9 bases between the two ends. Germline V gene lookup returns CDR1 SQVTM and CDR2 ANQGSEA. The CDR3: CSVEGGLRTDTQYF. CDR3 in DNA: TGCAGCGTTGAAGGGGGACTTCGCACAGATACGCAGTATTTT.

CDR3 nucleotide sequence: TGTGCCAGCAGCCACCCAGGGACTAGCGGGAGCTCCTACGAGCAGTACGTC. Protein: CASSHPGTSGSSYEQYV. The rearrangement links TRBV3-1 (or the pseudogene TRBV3-2) to TRBJ2-7; 14 nucleotides agree with TRBD2. Germline V gene lookup returns CDR1 LGHDT and CDR2 YNNKEL (reference sequence). V was clipped by 3 bases and J by 0 bases; unmatched bases: 4. There are 17 residues in the CDR3.

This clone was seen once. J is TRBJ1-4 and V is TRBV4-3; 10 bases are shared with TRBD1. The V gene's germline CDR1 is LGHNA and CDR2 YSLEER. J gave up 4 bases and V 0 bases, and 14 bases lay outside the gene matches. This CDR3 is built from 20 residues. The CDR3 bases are TGCGCCAGCAGCCAAGATCTTGGGACAGGGGCCTTCGCTGGTAATGAAAAACTGTTTTTT. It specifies CASSQDLGTGAFAGNEKLFF.

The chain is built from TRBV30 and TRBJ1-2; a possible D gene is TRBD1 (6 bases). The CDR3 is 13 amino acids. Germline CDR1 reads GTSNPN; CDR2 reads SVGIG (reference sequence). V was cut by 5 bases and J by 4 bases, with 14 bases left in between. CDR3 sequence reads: CAWERDTAYGYTF. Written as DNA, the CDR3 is TGTGCCTGGGAACGGGACACCGCCTATGGCTACACCTTC. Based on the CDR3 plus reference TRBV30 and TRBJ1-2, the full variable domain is SQTIHQWPATLVQPVGSPLSLECTVEGTSNPNLYWYRQAAGRGLQLLFYSVGIGQISSEVPQNLSASRPQDRQFILSSKKLLLSDSGFYLCAWERDTAYGYTFGSGTRLTVV.

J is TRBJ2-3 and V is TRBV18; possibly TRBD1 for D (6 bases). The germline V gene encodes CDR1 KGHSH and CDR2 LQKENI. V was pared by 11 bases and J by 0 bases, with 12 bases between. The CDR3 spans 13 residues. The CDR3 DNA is TGTGCCGGGGGCTTGGGGAGCACAGATACGCAGTATTTT. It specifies CAGGLGSTDTQYF.

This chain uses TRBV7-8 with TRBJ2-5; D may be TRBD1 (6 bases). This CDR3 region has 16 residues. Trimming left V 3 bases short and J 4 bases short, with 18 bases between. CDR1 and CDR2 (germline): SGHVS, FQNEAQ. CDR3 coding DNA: TGTGCCAGCAGCTTTAGACAGGCAGCCCCTCCAGAGACCCAGTACTTC. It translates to CASSFRQAAPPETQYF. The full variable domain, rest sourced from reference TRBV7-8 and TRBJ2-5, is GAGVSQSPRYKVAKRGQDVALRCDPISGHVSLFWYQQALGQGPEFLTYFQNEAQLDKSGLPSDRFFAERPEGSVSTLKIQRTQQEDSAVYLCASSFRQAAPPETQYFGPGTRLLVL.

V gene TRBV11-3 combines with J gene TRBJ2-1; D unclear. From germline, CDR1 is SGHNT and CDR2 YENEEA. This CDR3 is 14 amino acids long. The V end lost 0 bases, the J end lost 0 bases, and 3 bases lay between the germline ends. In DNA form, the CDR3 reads TGTGCCAGCAGCTTAGACTACTCCTACAATGAGCAGTTCTTC. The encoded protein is CASSLDYSYNEQFF.

Here the CDR3 reads CASSRGLASGVGETQYF. The CDR3 DNA is TGTGCCAGCAGCAGAGGGTTGGCTAGCGGGGTTGGGGAGACCCAGTACTTC. The chain combines TRBV11-2 with TRBJ2-5, with 9 positions matching TRBD2. Germline V gene data show CDR1 as SGHAT and CDR2 as FQNNGV. The CDR3 extends over 17 amino acids. The V segment lost 5 bases and the J segment 5 bases; nucleotides outside the gene matches: 15.

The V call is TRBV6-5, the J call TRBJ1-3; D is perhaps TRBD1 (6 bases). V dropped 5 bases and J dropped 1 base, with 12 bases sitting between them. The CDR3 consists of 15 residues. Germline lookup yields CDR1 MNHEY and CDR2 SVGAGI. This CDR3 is CASSTRGSSGNTIYF. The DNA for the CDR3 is TGTGCCAGCAGTACGAGGGGGTCTTCTGGAAACACCATATATTTT.

The CDR3 coding sequence is TGTGCCAGCAGTCTTTTCCAGGGCACCTATGGCTACACCTTC. Translation: CASSLFQGTYGYTF. This chain uses TRBV6-2 or TRBV6-3 with TRBJ1-2; D might be TRBD1 (5 bases). The CDR3 contains 14 residues. The V end lost 5 bases, the J end lost 4 bases, and 14 bases lay between the germline ends. Per the germline V gene, CDR1 is MNHEY and CDR2 is SVGEGT.

The CDR3: CASSTGTGGRGNQPQHF. CDR3 nucleotides: TGTGCCAGTAGTACCGGGACAGGGGGAAGGGGCAATCAGCCCCAGCATTTT. The chain is built from TRBV19 and TRBJ1-5; 11 bases agree with TRBD1. CDR3 length: 17 amino acids. Germline-derived CDR1 and CDR2 are LNHDA and SQIVND (reference sequence). The V segment lost 4 bases and the J segment 2 bases; nucleotides outside the gene matches: 7.

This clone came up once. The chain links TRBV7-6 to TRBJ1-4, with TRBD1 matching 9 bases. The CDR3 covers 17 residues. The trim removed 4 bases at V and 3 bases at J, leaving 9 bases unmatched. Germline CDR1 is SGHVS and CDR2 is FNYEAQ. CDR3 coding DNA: TGTGCCAGCAGCTGGGACAGGGCGGGGCGAGCTAATGAAAAACTGTTTTTT. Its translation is CASSWDRAGRANEKLFF. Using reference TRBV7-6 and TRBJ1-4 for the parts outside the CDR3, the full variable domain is GAGVSQSPRYKVTKRGQDVALRCDPISGHVSLYWYRQALGQGPEFLTYFNYEAQQDKSGLPNDRFSAERPEGSISTLTIQRTEQRDSAMYRCASSWDRAGRANEKLFFGSGTQLSVL.

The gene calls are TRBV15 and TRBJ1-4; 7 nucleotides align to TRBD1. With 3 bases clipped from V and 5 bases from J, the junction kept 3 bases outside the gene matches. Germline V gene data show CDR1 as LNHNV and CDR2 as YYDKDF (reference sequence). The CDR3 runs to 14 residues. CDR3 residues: CATSRDRLNEKLFF. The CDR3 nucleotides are TGTGCCACCAGCAGGGACAGGCTCAATGAAAAACTGTTTTTT.

CDR3 in DNA: TGTGCCAGCAGTGGGGACAGGGGGGCAACTAATGAAAAACTGTTTTTT. Translation gives CASSGDRGATNEKLFF. The chain recombines TRBV25-1 with TRBJ1-4, with 11 bases lining up with TRBD1. Trimming removed 4 bases from V and 0 bases from J; junction bases left unmatched: 1. The CDR3 has 16 residues. The germline V gene encodes CDR1 MGHDK and CDR2 SYGVNS.

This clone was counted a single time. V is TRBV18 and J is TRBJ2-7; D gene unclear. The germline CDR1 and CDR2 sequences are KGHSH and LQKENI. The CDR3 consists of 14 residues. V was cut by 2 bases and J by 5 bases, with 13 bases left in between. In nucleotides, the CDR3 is TGTGCCAGCTCACCATCTTCCAGTTTAAACGAGCAGTACTTC. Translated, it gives CASSPSSSLNEQYF.

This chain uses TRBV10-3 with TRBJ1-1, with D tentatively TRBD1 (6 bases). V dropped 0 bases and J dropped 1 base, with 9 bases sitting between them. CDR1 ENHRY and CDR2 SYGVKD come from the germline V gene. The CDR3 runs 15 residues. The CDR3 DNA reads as TGTGCCATCAGTGAGTCGGACAGACAGAACACTGAAGCTTTCTTT. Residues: CAISESDRQNTEAFF.

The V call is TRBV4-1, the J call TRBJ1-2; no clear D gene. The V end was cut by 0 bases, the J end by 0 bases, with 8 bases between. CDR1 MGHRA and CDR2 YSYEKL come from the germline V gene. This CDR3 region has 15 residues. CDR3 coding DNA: TGCGCCAGCAGCCAAGAGTTTCCCACTAACTATGGCTACACCTTC. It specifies CASSQEFPTNYGYTF.

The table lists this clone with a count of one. This chain's CDR3 is CAWSVGSVGLNTGELFF. The DNA of the CDR3 is TGTGCCTGGAGTGTAGGTAGCGTCGGTTTGAACACCGGGGAGCTGTTTTTT. The chain couples TRBV30 to TRBJ2-2, with TRBD2 as a possible D gene (5 bases). CDR1 and CDR2 from the germline V gene are GTSNPN and SVGIG (reference sequence). V shed 0 bases and J shed 1 base, with 15 bases lying between them. The CDR3 is 17 residues long. The variable domain in full, with the rest retrieved from reference TRBV30 and TRBJ2-2, is SQTIHQWPATLVQPVGSPLSLECTVEGTSNPNLYWYRQAAGRGLQLLFYSVGIGQISSEVPQNLSASRPQDRQFILSSKKLLLSDSGFYLCAWSVGSVGLNTGELFFGEGSRLTVL.

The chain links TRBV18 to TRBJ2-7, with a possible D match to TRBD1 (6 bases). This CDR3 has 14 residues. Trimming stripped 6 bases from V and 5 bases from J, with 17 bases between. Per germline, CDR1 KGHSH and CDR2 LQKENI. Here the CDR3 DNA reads TGTGCCAGCTCGGCACAGGGTCTAGCCCACGAGCAGTACGTC. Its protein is CASSAQGLAHEQYV.